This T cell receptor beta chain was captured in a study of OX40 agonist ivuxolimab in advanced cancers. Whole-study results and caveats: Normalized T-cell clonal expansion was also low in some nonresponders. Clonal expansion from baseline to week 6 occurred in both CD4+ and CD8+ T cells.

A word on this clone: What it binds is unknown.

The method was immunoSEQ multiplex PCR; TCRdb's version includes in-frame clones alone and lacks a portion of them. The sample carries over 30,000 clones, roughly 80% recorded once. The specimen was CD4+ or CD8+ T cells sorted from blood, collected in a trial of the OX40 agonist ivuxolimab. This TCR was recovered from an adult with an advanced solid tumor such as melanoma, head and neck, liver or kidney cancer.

As DNA, the CDR3 is TGTGCCAGCAGTTACCCGGGACAGGATCGTGGCTACACCTTC. Encoded protein: CASSYPGQDRGYTF. This sequence joins TRBV6-5 and TRBJ1-2; 8 nucleotides align to TRBD1. CDR3 length: 14 residues. J was trimmed by 7 bases and V by 2 bases; bases with no gene match: 6. Per germline, CDR1 MNHEY and CDR2 SVGAGI.